This T cell receptor (beta chain) is drawn from a study of naive and memory T cell subsets. Study-level points and caveats: Possibly reflecting memory cells re-expressing CD45RA, a few larger clonotypes occurred in naive repertoires, especially CD8.

Two oligonucleotides, mixed equimolar, formed the beta constant-region primer covering TRBC1 and TRBC2. Ligated cDNA was amplified by four rounds of PCR with nested alpha and beta constant-region primers and SP2. Each CDR3 protein is one row after TCRdb ran MiXCR on the UMI-ligation and nested PCR reads. Of around 140,000 distinct CDR3 sequences in the sample, 15% to 25% are singletons; the top ten hold around 0.63%. The germline gives CDR1 MNHEY, CDR2 SVGEGT. The V end lost 2 bases, the J end lost 4 bases, and 6 bases lay between the germline ends. The CDR3 covers 12 residues. In the case of this clonotype: What it binds is unknown.

CMV status came from CD4+ T cell IFNgamma after overnight CMV lysate stimulation of fresh PBMCs. CD8 T cells were positively selected from what remained after CD4 positive selection. The sample was naive CD8+ T cells from blood. The receptor's source is a human donor in good health. The chain couples TRBV6-2 or TRBV6-3 to TRBJ2-7; D is undetermined. The CDR3 nucleotides read TGTGCCAGCAGTTACCAATCTTACGAGCAGTACTTC. Its translation: CASSYQSYEQYF.